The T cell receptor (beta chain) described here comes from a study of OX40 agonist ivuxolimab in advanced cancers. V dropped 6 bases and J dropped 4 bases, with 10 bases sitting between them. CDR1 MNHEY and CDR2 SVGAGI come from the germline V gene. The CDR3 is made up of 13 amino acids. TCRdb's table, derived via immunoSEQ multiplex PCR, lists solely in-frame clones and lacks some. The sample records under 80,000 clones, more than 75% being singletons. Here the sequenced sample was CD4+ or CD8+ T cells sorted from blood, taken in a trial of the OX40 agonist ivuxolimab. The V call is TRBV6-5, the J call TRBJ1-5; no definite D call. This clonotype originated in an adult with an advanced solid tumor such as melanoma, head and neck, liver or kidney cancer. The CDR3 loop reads CASSPDKNQPQHF. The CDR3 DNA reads TGTGCCAGCAGCCCAGACAAAAATCAGCCCCAGCATTTT.